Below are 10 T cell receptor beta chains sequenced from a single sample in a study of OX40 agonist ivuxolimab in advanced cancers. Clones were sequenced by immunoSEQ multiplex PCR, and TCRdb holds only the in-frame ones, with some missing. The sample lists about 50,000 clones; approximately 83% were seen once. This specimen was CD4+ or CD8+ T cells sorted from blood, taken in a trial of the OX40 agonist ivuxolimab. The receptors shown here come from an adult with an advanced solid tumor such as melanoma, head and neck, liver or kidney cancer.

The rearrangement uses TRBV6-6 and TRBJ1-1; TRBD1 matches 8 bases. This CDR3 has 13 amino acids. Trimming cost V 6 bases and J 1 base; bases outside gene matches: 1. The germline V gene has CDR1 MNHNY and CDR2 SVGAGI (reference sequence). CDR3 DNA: TGTGCCAGCAGAGACAGGGGGAACACTGAAGCTTTCTTT. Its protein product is CASRDRGNTEAFF.

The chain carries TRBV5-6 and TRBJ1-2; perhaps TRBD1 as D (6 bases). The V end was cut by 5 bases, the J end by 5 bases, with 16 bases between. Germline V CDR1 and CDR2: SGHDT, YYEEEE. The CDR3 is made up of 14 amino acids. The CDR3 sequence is CASRGGRTIYGYTF. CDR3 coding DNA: TGTGCCAGCAGGGGGGGCAGGACGATTTATGGCTACACCTTC. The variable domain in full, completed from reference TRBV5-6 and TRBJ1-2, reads DAGVTQSPTHLIKTRGQQVTLRCSPKSGHDTVSWYQQALGQGPQFIFQYYEEEERQRGNFPDRFSGHQFPNYSSELNVNALLLGDSALYLCASRGGRTIYGYTFGSGTRLTVV.

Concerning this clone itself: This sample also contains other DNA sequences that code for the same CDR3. The CDR3 is CASSLKSGIGGDTEAFF. The CDR3 coding sequence is TGCGCCAGCAGCTTGAAATCAGGGATCGGGGGAGACACTGAAGCTTTCTTT. This chain uses TRBV5-1 with TRBJ1-1, with D possibly matching TRBD1 (5 bases). The germline gives CDR1 SGHRS, CDR2 YFSETQ. The CDR3 covers 17 residues. Trimming stripped 1 base from V and 3 bases from J, with 19 bases between.

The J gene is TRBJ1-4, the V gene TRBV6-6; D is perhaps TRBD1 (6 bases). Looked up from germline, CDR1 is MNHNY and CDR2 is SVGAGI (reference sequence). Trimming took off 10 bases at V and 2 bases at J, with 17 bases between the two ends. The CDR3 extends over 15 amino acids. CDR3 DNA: TGTGCCATCAGCAAGGAGGGGGGCACTAATGAAAAACTGTTTTTT. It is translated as CAISKEGGTNEKLFF.

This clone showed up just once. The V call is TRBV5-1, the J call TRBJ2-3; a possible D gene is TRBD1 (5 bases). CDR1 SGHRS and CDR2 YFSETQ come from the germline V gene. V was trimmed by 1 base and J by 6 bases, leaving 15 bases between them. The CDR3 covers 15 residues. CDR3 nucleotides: TGCGCCAGCAGCTTGTTCGGCAGGGAAGGGGATACGCAGTATTTT. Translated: CASSLFGREGDTQYF.

The CDR3 here is CASSRGSASYNEQFF. The CDR3 DNA reads TGTGCCAGTAGTCGGGGGTCCGCCTCCTACAATGAGCAGTTCTTC. The chain has TRBV19 and TRBJ2-1, with a tentative D call TRBD2 (6 bases). The V gene lost 5 bases and the J gene lost 0 bases, with 11 bases spanning the gap. This CDR3 has 15 residues. CDR1 is LNHDA and CDR2 is SQIVND in the germline V gene (reference sequence).

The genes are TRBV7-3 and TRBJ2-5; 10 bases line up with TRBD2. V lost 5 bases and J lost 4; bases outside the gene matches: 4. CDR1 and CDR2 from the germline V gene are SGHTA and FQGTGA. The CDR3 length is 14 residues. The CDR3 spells CASSPGLATETQYF. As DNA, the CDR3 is TGTGCCAGCAGCCCGGGACTAGCGACAGAGACCCAGTACTTC.

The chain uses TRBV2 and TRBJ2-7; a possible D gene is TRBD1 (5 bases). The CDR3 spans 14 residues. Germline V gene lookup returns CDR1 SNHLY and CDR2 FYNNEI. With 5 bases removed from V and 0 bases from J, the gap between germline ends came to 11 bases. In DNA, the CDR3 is TGTGCCAGCAGTCCAGACAGTCACTCCTACGAGCAGTACTTC. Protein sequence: CASSPDSHSYEQYF.

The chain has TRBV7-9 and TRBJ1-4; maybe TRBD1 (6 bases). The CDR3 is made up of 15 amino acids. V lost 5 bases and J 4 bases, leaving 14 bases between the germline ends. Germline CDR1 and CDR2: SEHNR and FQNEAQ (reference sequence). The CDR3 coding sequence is TGTGCCAGCAGCCAAGACAGGCACCTTAATGAAAAACTGTTTTTT. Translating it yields CASSQDRHLNEKLFF.

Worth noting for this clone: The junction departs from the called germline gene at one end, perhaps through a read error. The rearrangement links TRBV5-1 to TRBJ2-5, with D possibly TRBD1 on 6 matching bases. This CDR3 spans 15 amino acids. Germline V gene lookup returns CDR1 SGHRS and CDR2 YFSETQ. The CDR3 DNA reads TGCGCCAGCAGCTTGGGGGAAAACGGGACACCTCTAAGGGACTTC. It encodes CASSLGENGTPLRDF. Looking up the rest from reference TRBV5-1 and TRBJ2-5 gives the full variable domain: KAGVTQTPRYLIKTRGQQVTLSCSPISGHRSVSWYQQTPGQGLQFLFEYFSETQRNKGNFPGRFSGRQFSNSRSEMNVSTLELGDSALYLCASSLGENGTPLRDFGPGTRLLVL.